The 7 T cell receptor beta chains below were found in one sample sequenced in a study of cytomegalovirus exposure and HLA in healthy donors. The PCR employed 60 Vbeta primers together with 13 Jbeta primers. Some clones are missing from TCRdb's copy, which holds only in-frame ones; the method was immunoSEQ multiplex PCR. The data hold some 110,000 clones, with around 80% observed a single time. The specimen sequenced was PBMCs. The source is a man under 40 in good health and CMV-seronegative.

This clone was observed once. J is TRBJ1-5 and V is TRBV28; 9 bases agree with TRBD1. There are 18 residues in the CDR3. Germline lookup yields CDR1 MDHEN and CDR2 SYDVKM. With 4 bases clipped from V and 1 base from J, the junction kept 11 bases outside the gene matches. CDR3 in amino acids: CASSSPTGGTVSNQPQHF. The CDR3 DNA is TGTGCCAGCAGTTCACCCACAGGGGGCACTGTAAGCAATCAGCCCCAGCATTTT. The variable domain in full, with the rest retrieved from reference TRBV28 and TRBJ1-5, is DVKVTQSSRYLVKRTGEKVFLECVQDMDHENMFWYRQDPGLGLRLIYFSYDVKMKEKGDIPEGYSVSREKKERFSLILESASTNQTSMYLCASSSPTGGTVSNQPQHFGDGTRLSIL.

This chain links TRBV7-2 with TRBJ1-2; tentatively, D is TRBD1 (5 bases). Germline V gene lookup returns CDR1 SGHTA and CDR2 FQGNSA. The CDR3 has 16 amino acids. Trimming took off 1 base at V and 5 bases at J, with 17 bases between the two ends. CDR3 nucleotide sequence: TGTGCCAGCAGCTTAGGGGGGGAGGGCAGACGATATGGCTACACCTTC. Translating it yields CASSLGGEGRRYGYTF.

This chain links TRBV4-2 with TRBJ2-5; 9 nucleotides match TRBD2. This CDR3 contains 14 residues. CDR1 LGHNA and CDR2 YNFKEQ come from the germline V gene. With V trimmed by 5 bases and J by 5 bases, 6 bases remained unmatched. CDR3: CASSDVAGVETQYF. The CDR3 DNA sequence: TGTGCCAGCAGCGATGTAGCGGGGGTGGAGACCCAGTACTTC.

The V gene is TRBV7-9, the J gene TRBJ2-7, with unresolved D. Between the trimmed V and J ends, which lost 5 bases and 2 bases, there was a span of 10 bases. The CDR3 extends over 13 amino acids. Germline V CDR1 and CDR2: SEHNR, FQNEAQ (reference sequence). CDR3 DNA sequence: TGTGCCAGCAGCAGCCCCAGGACCTACGAGCAGTACTTC. Translating gives CASSSPRTYEQYF. The whole variable domain, remainder taken from reference TRBV7-9 and TRBJ2-7, is DTGVSQNPRHKITKRGQNVTFRCDPISEHNRLYWYRQTLGQGPEFLTYFQNEAQLEKSRLLSDRFSAERPKGSFSTLEIQRTEQGDSAMYLCASSSPRTYEQYFGPGTRLTVT.

This clone was found a few times. A junction boundary mismatches the germline segment, possibly from a read error. J is TRBJ2-7 and V is TRBV5-1; 10 bases line up with TRBD2. CDR3 length equals 13 residues. Germline V CDR1 and CDR2: SGHRS, YFSETQ. CDR3: CASSLLTSGVRNF. DNA for the CDR3: TGCGCCAGCAGCTTGCTAACTAGCGGGGTTAGGAACTTC. Using reference TRBV5-1 and TRBJ2-7 for the parts outside the CDR3, the full variable domain is KAGVTQTPRYLIKTRGQQVTLSCSPISGHRSVSWYQQTPGQGLQFLFEYFSETQRNKGNFPGRFSGRQFSNSRSEMNVSTLELGDSALYLCASSLLTSGVRNFGPGTRLTVT.

This chain uses TRBV7-9 with TRBJ2-5, with a possible D match to TRBD2 (6 bases). Germline CDR1 is SEHNR and CDR2 is FQNEAQ (reference sequence). Trimming left V 5 bases short and J 7 bases short, with 17 bases between. There are 14 residues in the CDR3. CDR3 in amino acids: CASSRAGPLGTQYF. The CDR3 coding sequence is TGTGCCAGCAGCCGGGCGGGACCCCTGGGGACCCAGTACTTC.

In this sample, this clone turned up a few times. This chain connects TRBV2 to TRBJ2-7; tentatively, D is TRBD1 (6 bases). CDR1 and CDR2 from the germline V gene are SNHLY and FYNNEI. The CDR3 runs to 13 residues. V was clipped by 10 bases and J by 1 base, with 14 bases between them. CDR3 residues: CATKLTGSYEQYF. The CDR3, as DNA: TGTGCCACCAAACTTACAGGGTCCTACGAGCAGTACTTC.